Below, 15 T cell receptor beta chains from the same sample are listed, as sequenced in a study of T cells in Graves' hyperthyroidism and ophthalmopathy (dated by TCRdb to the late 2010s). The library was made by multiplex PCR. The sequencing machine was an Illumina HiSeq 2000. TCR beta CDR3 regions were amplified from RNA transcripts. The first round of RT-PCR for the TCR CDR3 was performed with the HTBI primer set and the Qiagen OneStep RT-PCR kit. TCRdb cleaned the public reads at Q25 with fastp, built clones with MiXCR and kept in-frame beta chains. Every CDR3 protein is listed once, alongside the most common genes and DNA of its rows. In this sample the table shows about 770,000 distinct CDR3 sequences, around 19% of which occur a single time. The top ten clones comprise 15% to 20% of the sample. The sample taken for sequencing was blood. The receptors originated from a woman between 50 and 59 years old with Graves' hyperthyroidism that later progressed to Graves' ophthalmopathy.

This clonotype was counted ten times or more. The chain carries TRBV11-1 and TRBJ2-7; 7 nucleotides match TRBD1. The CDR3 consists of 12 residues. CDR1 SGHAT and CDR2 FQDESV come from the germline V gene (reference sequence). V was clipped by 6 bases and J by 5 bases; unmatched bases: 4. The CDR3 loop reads CASSPTGNEQYF. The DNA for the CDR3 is TGTGCCAGCAGTCCGACAGGGAACGAGCAGTACTTC.

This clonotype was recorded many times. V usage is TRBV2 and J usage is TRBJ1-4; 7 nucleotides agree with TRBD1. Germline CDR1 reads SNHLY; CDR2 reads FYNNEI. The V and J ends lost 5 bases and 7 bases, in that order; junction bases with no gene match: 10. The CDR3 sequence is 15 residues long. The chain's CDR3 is CASSLTGLGGEKLFF. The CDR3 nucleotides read TGTGCCAGCAGTCTGACAGGGCTAGGTGGTGAAAAACTGTTTTTT.

This CDR3 is CSARRGGGALGELFF. DNA for the CDR3: TGCAGTGCTAGGCGGGGCGGGGGGGCTTTGGGGGAGCTGTTTTTT. The V gene is TRBV20-1, the J gene TRBJ2-2; 9 nucleotides match TRBD2. Germline loops: CDR1 DFQATT, CDR2 SNEGSKA (reference sequence). V dropped 3 bases and J dropped 8; count of bases not matched to a gene: 10. This CDR3 spans 15 amino acids.

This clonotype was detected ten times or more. Here the CDR3 reads CASRRTGGHGYTF. Written as DNA, the CDR3 is TGTGCCAGCAGGAGGACAGGGGGCCATGGCTACACCTTC. The rearrangement joins TRBV6-1 to TRBJ1-2; 11 bases align to TRBD1. The CDR3 has 13 amino acids. V was pared by 6 bases and J by 6 bases, with 3 bases of the junction left unmatched. Germline-derived CDR1 and CDR2 are MNHNS and SASEGT.

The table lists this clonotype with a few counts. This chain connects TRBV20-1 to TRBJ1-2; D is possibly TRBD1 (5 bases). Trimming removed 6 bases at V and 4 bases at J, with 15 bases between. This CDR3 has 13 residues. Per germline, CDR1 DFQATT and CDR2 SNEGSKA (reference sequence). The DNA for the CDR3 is TGCAGTGCCAAGACAGAATGGAGCTATGGCTACACCTTC. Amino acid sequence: CSAKTEWSYGYTF.

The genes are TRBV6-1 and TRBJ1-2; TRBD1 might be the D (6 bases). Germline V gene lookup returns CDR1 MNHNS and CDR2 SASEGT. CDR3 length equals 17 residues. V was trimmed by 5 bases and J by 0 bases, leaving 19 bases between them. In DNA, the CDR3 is TGTGCCAGCAGTCAGAATTCCCCCGGGACACCTAACTATGGCTACACCTTC. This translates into CASSQNSPGTPNYGYTF.

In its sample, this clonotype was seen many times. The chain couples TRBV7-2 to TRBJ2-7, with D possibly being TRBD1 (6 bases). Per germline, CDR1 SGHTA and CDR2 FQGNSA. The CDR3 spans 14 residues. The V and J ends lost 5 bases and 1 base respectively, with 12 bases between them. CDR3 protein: CASSTGPRSYEQYF. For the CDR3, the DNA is TGTGCCAGCAGCACAGGGCCCCGATCCTACGAGCAGTACTTC.

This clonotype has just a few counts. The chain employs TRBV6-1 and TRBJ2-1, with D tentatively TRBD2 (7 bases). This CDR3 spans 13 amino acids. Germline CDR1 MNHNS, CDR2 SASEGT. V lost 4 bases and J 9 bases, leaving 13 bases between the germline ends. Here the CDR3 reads CASSVGGAIEQFF. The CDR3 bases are TGTGCCAGCAGTGTGGGGGGGGCTATTGAGCAGTTCTTC.

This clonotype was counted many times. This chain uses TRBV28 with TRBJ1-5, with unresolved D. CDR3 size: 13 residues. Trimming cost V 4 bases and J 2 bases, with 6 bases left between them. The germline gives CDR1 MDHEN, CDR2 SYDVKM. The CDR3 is CASSSRGNQPQHF. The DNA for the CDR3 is TGTGCCAGCAGTTCGAGGGGCAATCAGCCCCAGCATTTT.

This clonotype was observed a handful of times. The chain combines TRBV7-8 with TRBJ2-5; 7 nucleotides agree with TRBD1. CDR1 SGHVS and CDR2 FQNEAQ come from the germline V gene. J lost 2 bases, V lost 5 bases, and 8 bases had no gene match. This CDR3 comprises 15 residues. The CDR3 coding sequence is TGTGCCAGCAGCACGCAGACAGGGTTACAAGAGACCCAGTACTTC. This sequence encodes CASSTQTGLQETQYF.

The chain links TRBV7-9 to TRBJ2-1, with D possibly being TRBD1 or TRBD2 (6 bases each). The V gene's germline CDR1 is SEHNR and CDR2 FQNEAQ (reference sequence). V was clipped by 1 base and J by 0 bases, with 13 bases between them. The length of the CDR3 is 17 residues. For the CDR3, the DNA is TGTGCCAGCAGCTTAGTCGGGGGCCCGAGCTCCTACAATGAGCAGTTCTTC. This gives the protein CASSLVGGPSSYNEQFF.

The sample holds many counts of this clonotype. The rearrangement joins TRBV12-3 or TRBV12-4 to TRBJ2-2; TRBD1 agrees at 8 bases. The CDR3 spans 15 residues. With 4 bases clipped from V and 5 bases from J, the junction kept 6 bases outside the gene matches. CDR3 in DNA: TGTGCCAGCAGTTCGAAACAGGGGGGAACCGGGGAGCTGTTTTTT. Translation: CASSSKQGGTGELFF.

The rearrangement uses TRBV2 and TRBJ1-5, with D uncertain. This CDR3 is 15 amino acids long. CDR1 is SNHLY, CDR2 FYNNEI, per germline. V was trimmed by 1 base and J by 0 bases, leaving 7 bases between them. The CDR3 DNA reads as TGTGCCAGCAGTGAAGTAAGTAATAGCAATCAGCCCCAGCATTTT. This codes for CASSEVSNSNQPQHF. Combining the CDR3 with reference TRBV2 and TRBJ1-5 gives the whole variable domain EPEVTQTPSHQVTQMGQEVILRCVPISNHLYFYWYRQILGQKVEFLVSFYNNEISEKSEIFDDQFSVERPDGSNFTLKIRSTKLEDSAMYFCASSEVSNSNQPQHFGDGTRLSIL.

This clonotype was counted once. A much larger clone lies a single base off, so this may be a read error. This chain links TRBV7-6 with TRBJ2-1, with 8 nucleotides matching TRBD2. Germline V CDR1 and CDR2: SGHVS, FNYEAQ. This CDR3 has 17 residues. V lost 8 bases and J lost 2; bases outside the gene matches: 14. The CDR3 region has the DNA TGTGCCAGCGGCCGCCGGACTAGCCCTTCCCCCTACAATGAGCAGTTCTTC. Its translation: CASGRRTSPSPYNEQFF.

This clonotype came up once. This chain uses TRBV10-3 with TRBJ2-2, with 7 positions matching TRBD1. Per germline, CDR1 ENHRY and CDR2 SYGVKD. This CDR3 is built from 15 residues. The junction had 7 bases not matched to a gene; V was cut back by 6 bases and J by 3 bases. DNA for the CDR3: TGTGCCATCAGAAGACAGGGTTCGGACACCGGGGAGCTGTTTTTT. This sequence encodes CAIRRQGSDTGELFF.